These 8 T cell receptor beta chains were sequenced from one sample in a study of blood T cell repertoires in COVID-19. TCRdb's table, derived via immunoSEQ multiplex PCR, lists solely in-frame clones and lacks some. This table has tens of thousands of clones, about 83% appearing once. Sequencing was carried out using peripheral blood. The receptors come from a man older than 75 with active or convalescent COVID-19.

The CDR3 loop reads CASSWAEHGDRGSPLHF. The CDR3 DNA reads as TGTGCCAGCAGTTGGGCCGAACATGGAGATAGGGGGTCACCCCTCCACTTT. The gene calls are TRBV6-2 or TRBV6-3 and TRBJ1-6, with D perhaps TRBD1 (6 bases). V was cut by 4 bases and J by 10 bases, with 23 bases left in between. The CDR3 consists of 17 residues. CDR1 is MNHEY, CDR2 SVGEGT, per germline.

This clone has only one observation. The chain carries TRBV5-1 and TRBJ1-4, with D possibly matching TRBD1 (6 bases). Germline assignment: CDR1 SGHRS and CDR2 YFSETQ. This CDR3 has 15 amino acids. The V and J ends lost 4 bases and 8 bases respectively, with 18 bases between them. The CDR3 DNA reads as TGCGCCAGCAGCCTGAATTGGGGGCCGGAGGAAAAACTGTTTTTT. Translated: CASSLNWGPEEKLFF.

This chain links TRBV30 with TRBJ2-3; TRBD2 matches at 8 bases. Trimming cost V 8 bases and J 7 bases; bases outside gene matches: 14. Germline CDR1 is GTSNPN and CDR2 is SVGIG (reference sequence). The CDR3 runs 14 residues. The CDR3 loop is CATAGLAGSNTQYF. CDR3 in DNA: TGTGCCACCGCGGGCTTAGCGGGATCTAATACGCAGTATTTT.

The rearrangement uses TRBV5-6 and TRBJ1-3; a possible D gene is TRBD1 (6 bases). Germline CDR1 is SGHDT and CDR2 is YYEEEE. The ends were cut back, 3 bases at V and 0 bases at J, with 19 bases in the middle. The CDR3 runs 18 residues. CDR3 protein: CASSWTRVTGPSGNTIYF. As DNA, the CDR3 is TGTGCCAGCAGCTGGACCCGGGTAACAGGGCCCTCTGGAAACACCATATATTTT.

The DNA of the CDR3 is TGCGCCAGCAGCCTCGACTCTCTTTCCTACGAGCAGTACTTC. This encodes CASSLDSLSYEQYF. The rearrangement links TRBV4-1 to TRBJ2-7; D is unresolved. With 4 bases removed from V and 1 base from J, the gap between germline ends came to 11 bases. The CDR3 is made up of 14 amino acids. The V gene's germline CDR1 is MGHRA and CDR2 YSYEKL.

The chain uses TRBV19 and TRBJ1-5; 8 bases match TRBD1. V shed 4 bases, J shed 5 bases, and the junction held 7 bases outside the gene matches. Germline assignment: CDR1 LNHDA and CDR2 SQIVND (reference sequence). The CDR3 contains 15 residues. In nucleotides, the CDR3 is TGTGCCAGTAGTACTACAGGGGGAACTCATCAGCCCCAGCATTTT. Protein: CASSTTGGTHQPQHF.

The chain couples TRBV10-3 to TRBJ2-7, with 7 bases matching TRBD1. Germline CDR1 reads ENHRY; CDR2 reads SYGVKD. The CDR3 has 14 residues. Trimming took 10 bases from V and 3 from J; bases not matched to a gene: 12. This CDR3 is CASRPRTGGYEQYF. In DNA, the CDR3 is TGTGCCAGCCGCCCGAGGACAGGCGGCTACGAGCAGTACTTC.

A few counts support this clone. V usage is TRBV18 and J usage is TRBJ2-7, with TRBD1 as a possible D gene (5 bases). In germline, CDR1 is KGHSH, CDR2 LQKENI. The ends were cut back, 3 bases at V and 4 bases at J, with 13 bases in the middle. There are 14 residues in the CDR3. CDR3 sequence (DNA): TGTGCCAGCTCACCGGATTCGACAGTTTACGAGCAGTACTTC. Its protein is CASSPDSTVYEQYF.